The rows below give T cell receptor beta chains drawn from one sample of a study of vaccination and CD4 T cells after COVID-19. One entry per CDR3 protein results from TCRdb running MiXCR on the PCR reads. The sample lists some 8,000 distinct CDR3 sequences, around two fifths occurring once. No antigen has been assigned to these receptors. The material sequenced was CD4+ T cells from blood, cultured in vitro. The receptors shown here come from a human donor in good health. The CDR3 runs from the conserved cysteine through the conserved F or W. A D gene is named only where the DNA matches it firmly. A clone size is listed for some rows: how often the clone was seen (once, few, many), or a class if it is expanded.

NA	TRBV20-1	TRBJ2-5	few	TGCAGTGCTAGAGGGGGGGGCCGTAAGACCCAGTACTTC	CSARGGGRKTQYF
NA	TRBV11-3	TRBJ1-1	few	TGTGCCAGCAGTCAAGCCGCCAGGTACACTGAAGCTTTCTTT	CASSQAARYTEAFF
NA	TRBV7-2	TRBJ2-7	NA	TGTGCCAGCAGCCCACCTGGGACTTCGGCGGGCGAGCAGTACTTC	CASSPPGTSAGEQYF
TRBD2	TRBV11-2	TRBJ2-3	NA	TGTGCCAGCAGCGCGGGGAGGGGGACTAGCGGGATCAGCCGCACAGATACGCAGTATTTT	CASSAGRGTSGISRTDTQYF
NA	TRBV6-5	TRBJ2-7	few	TGTGCCAGCAGTTACGGGAGGCAGGACAACGAGCAGTACTTC	CASSYGRQDNEQYF
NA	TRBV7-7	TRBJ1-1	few	TGTGCTAGCAGCGTCGGACAGAACACTGAAGCTTTCTTT	CASSVGQNTEAFF
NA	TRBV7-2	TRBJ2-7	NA	TGTGCCAGCAGTCCCGGGGGAGCCCGGTCGGGTGAGCAGTACTTC	CASSPGGARSGEQYF
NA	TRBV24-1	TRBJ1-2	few	TGTGCCACCAGTGATGATTCTTTCTATGGCTACACCTTC	CATSDDSFYGYTF
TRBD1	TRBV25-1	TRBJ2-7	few	TGTGCCAGCAGTGATCCCCGGACAGGGGACCACGAGCAGTACTTC	CASSDPRTGDHEQYF
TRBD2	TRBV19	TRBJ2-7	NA	TGTGCCAGTAGTATCGGCCTAGCGGGTACCTACGAGCAGTACTTC	CASSIGLAGTYEQYF
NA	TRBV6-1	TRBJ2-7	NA	TGTGCCAGCATCGAGTCGGGCCATTTCGGGGGGCAGTACTTC	CASIESGHFGGQYF
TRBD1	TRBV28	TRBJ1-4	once	TGTGCCAGCAGTTTGCGTGACAGGGCTTCTAGGGAAAAACTGTTTTTT	CASSLRDRASREKLFF
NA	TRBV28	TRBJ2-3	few	TGTGCCAGCAGTGGGGGCGGGCAAGGCACAGATACGCAGTATTTT	CASSGGGQGTDTQYF
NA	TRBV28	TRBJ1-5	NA	TGTGCCAGCAGCTCTAGATTAAAAGGCCATCAGCCCCAGCATTTT	CASSSRLKGHQPQHF
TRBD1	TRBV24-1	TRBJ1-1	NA	TGTGCCACTTTACAGGGGATGGACACTGAAGCTTTCTTT	CATLQGMDTEAFF
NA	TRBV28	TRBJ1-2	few	TGTGCCAGCAGTTTACCAGGGGCGGGCTACACCTTC	CASSLPGAGYTF
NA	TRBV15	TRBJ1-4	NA	TGTGCCACCCGAAAGGGAGGGACTAATGAAAAACTGTTTTTT	CATRKGGTNEKLFF
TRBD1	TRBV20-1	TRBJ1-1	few	TGCAGTGCTGCCGGGACAGGGATTGTAGGGGGGTATGAAGCTTTCTTT	CSAAGTGIVGGYEAFF
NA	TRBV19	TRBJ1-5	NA	TGTGCCAGTAGTATTAGGGGGATTGGAGTCAAGCCCCAGCATTTT	CASSIRGIGVKPQHF
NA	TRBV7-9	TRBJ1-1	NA	TGCGCCAGCAGTTCCTGGGAGAACACTGAAGCTTTCTTT	CASSSWENTEAFF
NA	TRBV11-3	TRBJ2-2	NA	TGTGCCAGCAGCTTAGAGGGGGAGCTGTTTTTT	CASSLEGELFF
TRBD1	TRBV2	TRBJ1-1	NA	TGTGCCAGCAGCGTTTCGACAGGGGCGGGGACTGAAGCTTTCTTT	CASSVSTGAGTEAFF
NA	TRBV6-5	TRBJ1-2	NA	TGTGCCAGCAGTTACTTTAATCGACTCTATGGCTACACCTTC	CASSYFNRLYGYTF
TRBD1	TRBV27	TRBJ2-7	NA	TGTGCCAGCACTTCAGGGTTGGGACAGGGAAACGAGCAGTACTTC	CASTSGLGQGNEQYF
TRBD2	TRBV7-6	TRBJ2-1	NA	TGTGCCAGCAGCCGACTAGCGGGAGAGGTTAATGAGCAGTTCTTC	CASSRLAGEVNEQFF
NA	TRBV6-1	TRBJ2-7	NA	TGTGCCGCACGGGGGCAGACCTACGAGCAGTACTTC	CAARGQTYEQYF
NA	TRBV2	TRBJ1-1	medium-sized	TGTGCCAGCAGTGAATGGGTAGAGAACACTGAAGCTTTCTTT	CASSEWVENTEAFF
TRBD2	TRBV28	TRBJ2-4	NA	TGTGCCAGTAGCTTCGGGGGGGTAGCCAAAAACATTCAGTACTTC	CASSFGGVAKNIQYF
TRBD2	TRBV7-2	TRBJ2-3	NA	TGTGCCAGCAGCTCCGACACGGGACTAGCGTTGTATTTT	CASSSDTGLALYF
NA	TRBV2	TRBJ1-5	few	TGTGCCAGCAGTGAACAGAATAATCAGCCCCAGCATTTT	CASSEQNNQPQHF
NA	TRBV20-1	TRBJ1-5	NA	TGCAGTGCTAGAGCGGGCTTCGGGGGCGGCAATCAGCCCCAGCATTTT	CSARAGFGGGNQPQHF
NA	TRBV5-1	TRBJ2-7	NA	TGCGCCAGCAGCTCGCTGAGCGGCCCCTACGAGCAGTACTTC	CASSSLSGPYEQYF
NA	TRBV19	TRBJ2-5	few	TGTGCCAGTAGTATTGCGGGAGAGACCCAGTACTTC	CASSIAGETQYF
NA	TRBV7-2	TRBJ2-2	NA	TGTGCCAGCAGCTTAGTTGCGGGGGCCGACACCGGGGAGCTGTTTTTT	CASSLVAGADTGELFF
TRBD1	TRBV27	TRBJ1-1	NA	TGTGCCAGCAGTCCCTGGGACAGGGTGAACACTGAAGCTTTCTTT	CASSPWDRVNTEAFF